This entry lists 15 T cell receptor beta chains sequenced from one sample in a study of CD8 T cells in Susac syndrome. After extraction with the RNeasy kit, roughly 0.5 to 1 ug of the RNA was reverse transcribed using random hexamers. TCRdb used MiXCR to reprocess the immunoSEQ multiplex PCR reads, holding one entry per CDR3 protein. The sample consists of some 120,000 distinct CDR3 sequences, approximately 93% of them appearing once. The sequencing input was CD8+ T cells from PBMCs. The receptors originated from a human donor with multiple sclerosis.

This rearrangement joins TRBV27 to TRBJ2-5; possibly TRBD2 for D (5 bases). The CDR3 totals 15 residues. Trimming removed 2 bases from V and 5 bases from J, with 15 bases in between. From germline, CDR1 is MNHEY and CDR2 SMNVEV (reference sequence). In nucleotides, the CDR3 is TGTGCCAGCAGTTTAGCTCGGGGAGTCCGGGAGACCCAGTACTTC. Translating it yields CASSLARGVRETQYF.

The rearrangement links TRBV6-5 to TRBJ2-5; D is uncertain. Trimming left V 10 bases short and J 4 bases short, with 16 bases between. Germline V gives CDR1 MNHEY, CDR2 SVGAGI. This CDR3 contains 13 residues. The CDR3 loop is CATRKGIRETQYF. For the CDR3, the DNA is TGTGCCACCCGAAAGGGTATTCGAGAGACCCAGTACTTC.

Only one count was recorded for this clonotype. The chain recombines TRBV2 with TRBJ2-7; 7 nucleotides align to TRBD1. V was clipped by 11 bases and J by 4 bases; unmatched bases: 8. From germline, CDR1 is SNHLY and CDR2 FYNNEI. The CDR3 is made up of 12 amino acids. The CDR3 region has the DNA TGTGCCTACCTGACAGGGCGATACGAGCAGTACTTC. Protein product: CAYLTGRYEQYF.

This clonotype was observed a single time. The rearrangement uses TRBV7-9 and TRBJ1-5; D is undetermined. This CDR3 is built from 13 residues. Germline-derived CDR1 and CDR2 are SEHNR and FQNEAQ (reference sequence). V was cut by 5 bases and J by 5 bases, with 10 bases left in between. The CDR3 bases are TGTGCCAGCAGCCTGAGGGAAGATCAGCCCCAGCATTTT. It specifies CASSLREDQPQHF.

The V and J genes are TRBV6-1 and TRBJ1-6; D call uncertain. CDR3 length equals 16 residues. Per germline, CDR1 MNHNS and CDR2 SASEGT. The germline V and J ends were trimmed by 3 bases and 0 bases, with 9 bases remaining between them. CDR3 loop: CASSEAISSYNSPLHF. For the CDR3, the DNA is TGTGCCAGCAGTGAGGCTATTAGCTCCTATAATTCACCCCTCCACTTT.

CDR3 in amino acids: CASTGQGSLNQPQHF. CDR3 in DNA: TGTGCCAGCACTGGCCAAGGCAGCCTTAATCAGCCCCAGCATTTT. The V gene is TRBV2, the J gene TRBJ1-5; D is unclear. CDR1 and CDR2 (germline): SNHLY, FYNNEI. Trimming shortened V by 7 bases and J by 4 bases, and 17 bases separated the two germline ends. The CDR3 is 15 amino acids.

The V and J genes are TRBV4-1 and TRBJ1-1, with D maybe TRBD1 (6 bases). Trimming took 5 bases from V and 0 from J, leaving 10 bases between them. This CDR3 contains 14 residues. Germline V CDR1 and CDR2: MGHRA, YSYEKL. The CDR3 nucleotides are TGCGCCAGCAGCATCCGGGACATGAACACTGAAGCTTTCTTT. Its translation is CASSIRDMNTEAFF.

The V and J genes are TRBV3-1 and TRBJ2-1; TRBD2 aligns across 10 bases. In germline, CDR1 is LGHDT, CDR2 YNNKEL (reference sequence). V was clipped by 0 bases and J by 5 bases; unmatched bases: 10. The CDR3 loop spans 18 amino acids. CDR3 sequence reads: CASSQDSLVAGGHNEQFF. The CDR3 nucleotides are TGTGCCAGCAGCCAAGATTCGTTGGTAGCGGGGGGCCACAATGAGCAGTTCTTC.

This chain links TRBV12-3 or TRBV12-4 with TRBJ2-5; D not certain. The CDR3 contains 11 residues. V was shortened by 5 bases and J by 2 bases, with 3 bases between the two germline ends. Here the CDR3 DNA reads TGTGCCAGCAGTGGTCAAGAGACCCAGTACTTC. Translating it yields CASSGQETQYF.

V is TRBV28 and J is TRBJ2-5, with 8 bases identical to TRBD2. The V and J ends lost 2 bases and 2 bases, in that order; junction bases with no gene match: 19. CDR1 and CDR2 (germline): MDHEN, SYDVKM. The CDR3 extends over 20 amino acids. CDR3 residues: CASSLGPGGVETTRQETQYF. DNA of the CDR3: TGTGCCAGCAGTTTAGGCCCGGGGGGGGTCGAGACTACCCGACAAGAGACCCAGTACTTC. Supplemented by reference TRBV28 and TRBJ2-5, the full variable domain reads DVKVTQSSRYLVKRTGEKVFLECVQDMDHENMFWYRQDPGLGLRLIYFSYDVKMKEKGDIPEGYSVSREKKERFSLILESASTNQTSMYLCASSLGPGGVETTRQETQYFGPGTRLLVL.

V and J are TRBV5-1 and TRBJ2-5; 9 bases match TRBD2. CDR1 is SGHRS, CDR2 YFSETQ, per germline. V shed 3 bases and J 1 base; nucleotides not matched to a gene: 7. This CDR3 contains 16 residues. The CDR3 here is CASSWRASGAQETQYF. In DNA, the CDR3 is TGCGCCAGCAGCTGGAGGGCTAGCGGGGCCCAAGAGACCCAGTACTTC.

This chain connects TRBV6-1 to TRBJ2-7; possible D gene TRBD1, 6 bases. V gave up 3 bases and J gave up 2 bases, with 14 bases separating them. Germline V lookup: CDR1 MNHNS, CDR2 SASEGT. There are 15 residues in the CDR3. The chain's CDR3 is CASSESGTLTYEQYF. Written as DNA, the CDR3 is TGTGCCAGCAGTGAGTCCGGGACACTTACCTACGAGCAGTACTTC.

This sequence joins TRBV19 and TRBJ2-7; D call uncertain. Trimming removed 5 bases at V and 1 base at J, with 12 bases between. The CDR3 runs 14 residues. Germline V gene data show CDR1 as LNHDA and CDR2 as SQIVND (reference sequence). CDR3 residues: CASSPGFGSYEQYV. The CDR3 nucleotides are TGTGCCAGTAGTCCCGGGTTTGGGTCCTACGAGCAGTACGTC.

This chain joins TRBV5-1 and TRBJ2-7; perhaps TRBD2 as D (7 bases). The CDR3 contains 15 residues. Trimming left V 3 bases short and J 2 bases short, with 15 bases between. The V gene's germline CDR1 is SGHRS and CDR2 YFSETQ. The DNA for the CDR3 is TGCGCCAGCAGCTCCCCGGGGGGCCGCGCCTACGAGCAGTACTTC. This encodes CASSSPGGRAYEQYF.

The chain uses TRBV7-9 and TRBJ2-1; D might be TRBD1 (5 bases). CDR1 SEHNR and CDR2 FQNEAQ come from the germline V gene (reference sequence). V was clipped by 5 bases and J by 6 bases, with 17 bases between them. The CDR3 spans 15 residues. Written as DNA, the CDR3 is TGTGCCAGCAGCCCAGTTTGGCAGGGCGGCAATGAGCAGTTCTTC. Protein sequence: CASSPVWQGGNEQFF.